This T cell receptor beta chain comes out of a study of yellow fever vaccine responses in identical twins. General study findings and limits: Twins reportedly appeared to share part of their vaccine T cell response while keeping part individual.

This clonotype turned up a few times. Antigen unknown. Germline V gives CDR1 SGHKS, CDR2 YYEKEE (reference sequence). V lost 0 bases to trimming and J lost 3 bases, with 6 bases between them. The CDR3 spans 13 residues. TCRdb re-derived calls from the RT-PCR reads in MiXCR, one entry per CDR3 protein. The data show around 17,000 distinct CDR3 sequences, with roughly 85% seen just once and 1.8% held by the top ten. The sample consisted of T cells from blood (PBMCs), unsorted or a sorted subset (not recorded which), taken before or after yellow fever vaccination (not recorded which). The receptor was isolated from a woman younger than 30 who received the yellow fever vaccine. The V and J genes are TRBV5-5 and TRBJ1-2; TRBD1 is a possible D gene (6 bases). This CDR3 is CASSLDRDYGYTF. CDR3 in DNA: TGTGCCAGCAGCTTGGACAGGGACTATGGCTACACCTTC.